A selection of T cell receptor beta chains follows, all from one sample in a study of T cell responses to AZD1222 COVID-19 vaccine. Repertoires were generated with immunoSEQ multiplex PCR, while TCRdb's copy carries only in-frame clones and drops some. This repertoire shows roughly 150,000 clones, roughly 91% found once; its top ten account for approximately 5.9%. The sequencing used peripheral blood, collected 28 days after the second AZD1222 dose. These receptors originate from an adult who received the AZD1222 COVID-19 vaccine. Both conserved end residues are part of each CDR3. Expanded clones get a size class; other rows say once, few or many, or leave the size out.

>15|TRBV19|-
CASSGTSGTTGELFF
>17|TRBV4-2|few
CASSQDRPGSGIYEQYF
>13|TRBV11-2|-
CASSYSANTEAFF
>15|TRBV7-6|-
CASSLRDTAPGELFF
>14|TRBV28|once
CASSPSTGNQPQHF
>13|TRBV7-2|-
CASSDGINEKLFF
>11|TRBV4-1|-
CASSQNSPLHF
>13|TRBV30|-
CALTGGYGNTIYF
>14|TRBV4-3|-
CASSLRGAGQPQHF
>13|TRBV28|-
CASSLLGREKLFF
>13|TRBV19|-
CASSIGPNQPQHF
>16|TRBV28|-
CASTLGTSGSTDTQYF
>16|TRBV11-1|-
CASSFSLGQQGSPLHF
>15|TRBV7-9|-
CASSLGQGVTHEQYF
>14|TRBV10-3|-
CATHSVRDGSPLHF
>15|TRBV7-2|-
CASRGGTGSAEKLFF
>14|TRBV6-5|-
CASSYYMGSYGYTF
>15|TRBV19|-
CASSSMPFDTGELFF
>16|TRBV7-8|-
CASSLAFRIAYNEQFF
>15|TRBV5-1|-
CASRRLDTENEKLFF
>13|TRBV28|once
CASQWDSNQPQHF
>14|TRBV11-2|-
CASSPRTGEETQYF
>14|TRBV9|-
CASSDQLVPGELFF
>16|TRBV18|-
CASSPNSDSPGSEQYF
>16|TRBV18|-
CASSPPASSGANVLTF
>13|TRBV28|-
CASRSGSGYEQYF
>12|TRBV7-2|-
CASSLGYYGYTF
>17|TRBV7-8|few
CASSQLFRGSAYNEQFF
>16|TRBV24-1|-
CATSTGTGVSTDTQYF
>14|TRBV2|once
CASRQGSSNEKLFF
>16|TRBV11-3|-
CASSLVVSSGGHTQYF
>15|TRBV30|-
CAWSRGFSGANVLTF
>15|TRBV28|-
CASSPRLAGEETQYF
>14|TRBV19|-
CASSPPGRNYGYTF